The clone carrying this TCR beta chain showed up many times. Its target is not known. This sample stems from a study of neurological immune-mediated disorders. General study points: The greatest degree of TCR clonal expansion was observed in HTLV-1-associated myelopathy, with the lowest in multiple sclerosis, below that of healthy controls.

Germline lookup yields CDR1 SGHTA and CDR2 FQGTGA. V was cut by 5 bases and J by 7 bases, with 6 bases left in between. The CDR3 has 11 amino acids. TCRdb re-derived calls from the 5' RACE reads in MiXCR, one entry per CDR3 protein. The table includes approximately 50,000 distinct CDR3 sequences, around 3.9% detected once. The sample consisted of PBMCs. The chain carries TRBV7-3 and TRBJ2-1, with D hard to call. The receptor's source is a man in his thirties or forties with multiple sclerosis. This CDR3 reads CASSSTNEQFF. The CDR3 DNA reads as TGTGCCAGCAGCAGTACAAATGAGCAGTTCTTC. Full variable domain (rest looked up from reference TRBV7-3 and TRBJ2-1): GAGVSQTPSNKVTEKGKYVELRCDPISGHTALYWYRQSLGQGPEFLIYFQGTGAADDSGLPNDRFFAVRPEGSVSTLKIQRTERGDSAVYLCASSSTNEQFFGPGTRLTVL.